These 11 T cell receptor beta chains share one sample of origin, sequenced in a study of OX40 agonist ivuxolimab in advanced cancers. Produced via immunoSEQ multiplex PCR; TCRdb's table is partial and in-frame only. This table has tens of thousands of clones, 80% to 90% appearing once. The input for sequencing was CD4+ or CD8+ T cells sorted from blood, taken in a trial of the OX40 agonist ivuxolimab. The source is an adult with an advanced solid tumor such as melanoma, head and neck, liver or kidney cancer.

The chain combines TRBV18 with TRBJ1-2, with TRBD1 matching over 10 bases. This CDR3 comprises 15 residues. The V gene's germline CDR1 is KGHSH and CDR2 LQKENI. V shed 0 bases and J 6 bases; nucleotides not matched to a gene: 4. In DNA form, the CDR3 reads TGTGCCAGCTCACCACCGTATGGGACAGGGGATGGCTACACCTTC. This codes for CASSPPYGTGDGYTF.

The V and J genes are TRBV10-1 and TRBJ1-3, with D possibly TRBD1 on 6 matching bases. The germline V gene has CDR1 WNHNN and CDR2 SYGVQD (reference sequence). Trimming left V 1 base short and J 3 bases short, with 16 bases between. CDR3 length equals 17 residues. The CDR3 DNA follows: TGCGCCAGCAGTGAGTTCGTGGGGGCGACTTATGGAAACACCATATATTTT. It encodes CASSEFVGATYGNTIYF.

V is TRBV4-2 and J is TRBJ2-2; 11 bases agree with TRBD2. The CDR3 runs 15 residues. Trimming cost V 4 bases and J 4 bases; bases outside gene matches: 2. Germline CDR1 is LGHNA and CDR2 is YNFKEQ. The DNA of the CDR3 is TGTGCCAGCAGCCTAACTAGCGGGAGCACCGGGGAGCTGTTTTTT. It encodes CASSLTSGSTGELFF.

V is TRBV18 and J is TRBJ2-1; 9 bases match TRBD1. CDR3 length equals 18 residues. V was pared by 0 bases and J by 7 bases, with 13 bases of the junction left unmatched. CDR1 is KGHSH, CDR2 LQKENI, per germline. The CDR3 DNA follows: TGTGCCAGCTCACCACCGGTATTTAACTGGGACAGGGAAAATGAGCAGTTCTTC. This gives the protein CASSPPVFNWDRENEQFF.

This clone appeared a few times. The J gene is TRBJ1-3, the V gene TRBV7-9; the match to TRBD1 covers 7 bases. Losses at the gene ends were 2 bases for V and 0 bases for J; bases not matched to a gene: 4. The germline V gene encodes CDR1 SEHNR and CDR2 FQNEAQ (reference sequence). The CDR3 totals 16 residues. The CDR3: CASSLIQGFSGNTIYF. The CDR3 DNA is TGTGCCAGCAGCTTAATACAGGGGTTCTCTGGAAACACCATATATTTT.

This clone has only one observation. The rearrangement joins TRBV20-1 to TRBJ2-1; D may be TRBD1 (5 bases). Trimming took 4 bases from V and 10 from J, leaving 11 bases between them. From germline, CDR1 is DFQATT and CDR2 SNEGSKA (reference sequence). The CDR3 is 11 amino acids. As DNA, the CDR3 is TGCAGTGCTACCAGGGCCCCCGAGCAGTTCTTC. Translated, it gives CSATRAPEQFF.

The V and J genes are TRBV20-1 and TRBJ1-3; D remains ambiguous. CDR3 length equals 11 residues. The germline V and J ends were trimmed by 4 bases and 3 bases, with 4 bases remaining between them. Per germline, CDR1 DFQATT and CDR2 SNEGSKA (reference sequence). CDR3 protein: CSANIGNTIYF. DNA of the CDR3: TGCAGTGCTAACATTGGAAACACCATATATTTT.

The chain couples TRBV10-3 to TRBJ1-1; the match to TRBD1 covers 7 bases. This CDR3 is built from 14 residues. The J segment lost 7 bases and the V segment lost 6 bases, leaving 11 bases of the junction unmatched. The germline V gene has CDR1 ENHRY and CDR2 SYGVKD. The CDR3 region is CAIRGTGDLGEAFF. In DNA, the CDR3 is TGTGCCATCAGAGGAACAGGGGACTTGGGTGAAGCTTTCTTT.

The CDR3 sequence: CAWSSSGTSAYEQYF. Written as DNA, the CDR3 is TGTGCCTGGAGTTCCTCCGGGACCTCAGCCTACGAGCAGTACTTC. The V gene is TRBV30, the J gene TRBJ2-7, with D possibly being TRBD1 or TRBD2 (5 bases each). The CDR3 spans 15 residues. The V gene's germline CDR1 is GTSNPN and CDR2 SVGIG (reference sequence). Trimming cost V 2 bases and J 2 bases, with 16 bases left between them.

This chain uses TRBV29-1 with TRBJ2-3; 7 nucleotides agree with TRBD2. Germline values: CDR1 SQVTM, CDR2 ANQGSEA. CDR3 size: 14 residues. The V gene end was trimmed by 7 bases and the J gene end by 0 bases; junction bases not matched to a gene: 7. Here the CDR3 DNA reads TGCAGCGGTGGGAGCGGGGCGAGCACAGATACGCAGTATTTT. Translated: CSGGSGASTDTQYF.

The V call is TRBV4-3, the J call TRBJ1-1; D is unresolved. Per germline, CDR1 LGHNA and CDR2 YSLEER. The CDR3 runs 14 residues. Trimming cost V 4 bases and J 2 bases, with 11 bases left between them. Here the CDR3 DNA reads TGCGCCAGCAGCCGGCAGGACGGAAACACTGAAGCTTTCTTT. This translates into CASSRQDGNTEAFF.